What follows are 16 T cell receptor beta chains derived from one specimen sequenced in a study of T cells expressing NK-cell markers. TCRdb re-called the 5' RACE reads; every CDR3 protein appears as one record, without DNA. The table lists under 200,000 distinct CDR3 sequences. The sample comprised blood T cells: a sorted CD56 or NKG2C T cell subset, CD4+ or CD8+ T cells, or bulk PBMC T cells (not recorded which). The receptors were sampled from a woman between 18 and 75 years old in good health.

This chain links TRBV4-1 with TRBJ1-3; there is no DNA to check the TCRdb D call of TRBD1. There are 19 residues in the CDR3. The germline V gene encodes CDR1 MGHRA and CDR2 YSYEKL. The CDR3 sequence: CASSRGGMVRTASGNTIYF.

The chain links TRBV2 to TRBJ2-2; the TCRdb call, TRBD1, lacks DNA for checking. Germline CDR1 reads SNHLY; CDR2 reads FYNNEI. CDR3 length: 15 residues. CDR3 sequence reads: CASSQTGMNTGELFF.

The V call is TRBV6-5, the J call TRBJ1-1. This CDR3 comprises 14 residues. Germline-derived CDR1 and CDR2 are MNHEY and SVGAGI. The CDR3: CASSYGTGNTEAFF.

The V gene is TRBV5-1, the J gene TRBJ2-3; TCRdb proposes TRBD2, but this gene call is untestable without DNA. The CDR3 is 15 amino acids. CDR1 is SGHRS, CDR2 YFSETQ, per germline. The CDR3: CASSLDGPGTDTQYF.

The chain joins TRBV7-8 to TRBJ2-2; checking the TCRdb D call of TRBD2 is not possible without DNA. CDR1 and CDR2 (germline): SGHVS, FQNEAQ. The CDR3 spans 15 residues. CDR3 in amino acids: CASSFKRGNTGELFF.

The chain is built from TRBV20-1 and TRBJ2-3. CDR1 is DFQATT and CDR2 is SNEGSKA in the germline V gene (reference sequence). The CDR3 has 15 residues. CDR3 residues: CSARDSRSSTDTQYF.

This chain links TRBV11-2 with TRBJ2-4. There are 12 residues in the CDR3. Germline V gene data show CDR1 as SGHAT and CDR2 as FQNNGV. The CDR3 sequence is CASSPSSNIQYF.

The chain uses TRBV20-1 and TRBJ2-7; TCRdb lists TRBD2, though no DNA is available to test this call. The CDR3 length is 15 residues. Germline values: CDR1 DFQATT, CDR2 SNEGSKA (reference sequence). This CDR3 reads CSARDIQREGHEQYF.

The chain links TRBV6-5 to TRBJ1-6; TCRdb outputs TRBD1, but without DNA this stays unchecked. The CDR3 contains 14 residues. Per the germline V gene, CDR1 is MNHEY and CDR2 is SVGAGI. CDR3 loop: CASSWSKGISPLHF.

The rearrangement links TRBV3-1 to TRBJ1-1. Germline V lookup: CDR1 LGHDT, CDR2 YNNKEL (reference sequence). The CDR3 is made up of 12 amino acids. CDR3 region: CASSQAEREAFF.

CDR3 protein: CASSVGTSGDPREQYF. The V and J genes are TRBV25-1 and TRBJ2-7; TCRdb's D call of TRBD2 is untestable without DNA. CDR3 length: 16 residues. Germline CDR1 is MGHDK and CDR2 is SYGVNS.

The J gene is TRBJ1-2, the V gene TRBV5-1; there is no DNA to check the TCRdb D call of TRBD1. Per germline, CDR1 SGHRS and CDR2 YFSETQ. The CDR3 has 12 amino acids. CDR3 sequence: CASSTGGEGYTF.

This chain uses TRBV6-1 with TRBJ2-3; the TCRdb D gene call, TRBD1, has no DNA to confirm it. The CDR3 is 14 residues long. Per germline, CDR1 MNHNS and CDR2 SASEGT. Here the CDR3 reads CATQAGPGTDTQYF.

CDR3 protein: CSAEGQDDEQYF. The V call is TRBV20-1, the J call TRBJ2-7; TCRdb outputs TRBD2, but without DNA this stays unchecked. Germline V CDR1 and CDR2: DFQATT, SNEGSKA (reference sequence). This CDR3 comprises 12 residues.

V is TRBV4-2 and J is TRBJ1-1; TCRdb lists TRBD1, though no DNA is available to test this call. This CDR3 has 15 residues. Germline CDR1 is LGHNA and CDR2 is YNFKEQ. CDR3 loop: CASSQDRGADTEAFF.

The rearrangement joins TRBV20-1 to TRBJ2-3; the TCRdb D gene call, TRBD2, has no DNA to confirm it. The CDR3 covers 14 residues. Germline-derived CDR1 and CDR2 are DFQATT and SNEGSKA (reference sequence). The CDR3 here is CSARLAGSTDTQYF.